These 9 T cell receptor beta chains were all obtained from the same sample, sequenced in a study of human T cells and chemical hapten exposure. Time point specified: patch test 1, 2 weeks after DPC sensitization. Treatment indicated: therapeutic diphenylcyclopropenone sensitization with weekly scalp DPC. TCRdb re-derived calls from the RACE reads in MiXCR, one entry per CDR3 protein. The profile shows nearly 80,000 distinct CDR3 sequences, 10% of them singletons. The specimen comprised whole blood, sampled in connection with sensitization to the hapten diphenylcyclopropenone (DPC). The receptor source for this set is a woman in her forties or fifties with alopecia areata. Some clones in this sample may be carry-over from other donors' samples.

Many counts were recorded for this clonotype. This sequence joins TRBV4-1 and TRBJ2-3; D is ambiguous. This CDR3 has 14 residues. From germline, CDR1 is MGHRA and CDR2 YSYEKL. Trimming removed 0 bases at V and 5 bases at J, with 9 bases between. The CDR3 protein is CASSQETPVDTQYF. Here the CDR3 DNA reads TGCGCCAGCAGCCAAGAGACTCCGGTAGATACGCAGTATTTT.

This clonotype was seen just once. The junction differs from germline at one of its ends, possibly a read error. CDR3 in amino acids: CVSSFGNTIYF. The DNA of the CDR3 is TGTGTCAGCAGCTTTGGAAACACCATATATTTT. The V gene is TRBV7-2, the J gene TRBJ1-3; D gene uncertain. This CDR3 contains 11 residues. The germline V gene encodes CDR1 SGHTA and CDR2 FQGNSA.

This clonotype came up many times. V gene TRBV5-4 combines with J gene TRBJ2-7, with 8 nucleotides matching TRBD2. V was pared by 4 bases and J by 0 bases, with 6 bases of the junction left unmatched. Germline V gene data show CDR1 as SGHNT and CDR2 as YYREEE (reference sequence). CDR3 length equals 15 residues. The CDR3 DNA sequence: TGTGCCAGCAGCATTGGACTAGCCGACTCCTACGAGCAGTACTTC. This sequence encodes CASSIGLADSYEQYF.

This clonotype was seen a few times. This chain joins TRBV5-1 and TRBJ2-7; 9 nucleotides match TRBD2. V was clipped by 3 bases and J by 4 bases; unmatched bases: 11. CDR3 length: 16 residues. Germline values: CDR1 SGHRS, CDR2 YFSETQ. The CDR3 DNA is TGCGCCAGCAGCTGGGGACTAGCCGACGCCTCGTACGAGCAGTACTTC. It yields the protein CASSWGLADASYEQYF.

This clonotype was seen once. This sequence joins TRBV6-5 and TRBJ2-3; the D gene is possibly TRBD2 (6 bases). The germline V and J ends were trimmed by 7 bases and 6 bases, with 11 bases remaining between them. The CDR3 sequence is 12 residues long. Germline V gene lookup returns CDR1 MNHEY and CDR2 SVGAGI. Here the CDR3 reads CASTRTSDTQYF. The CDR3 DNA reads as TGTGCCAGCACCCGAACTAGCGATACGCAGTATTTT.

The chain employs TRBV5-1 and TRBJ2-1, with D perhaps TRBD2 (5 bases). The V end lost 1 base, the J end lost 9 bases, and 17 bases lay between the germline ends. CDR1 and CDR2 from the germline V gene are SGHRS and YFSETQ. This CDR3 contains 15 residues. CDR3 sequence: CASSLYISSTGEQFF. The DNA for the CDR3 is TGCGCCAGCAGCTTGTACATTTCTAGCACCGGTGAGCAGTTCTTC.

The chain couples TRBV29-1 to TRBJ2-3, with 15 bases fitting TRBD2. With V trimmed by 7 bases and J by 4 bases, 3 bases remained unmatched. Germline-derived CDR1 and CDR2 are SQVTM and ANQGSEA. The CDR3 runs 14 residues. CDR3 loop: CSGRTSGRADTQYF. The CDR3 region has the DNA TGCAGCGGGCGGACTAGCGGGAGGGCAGATACGCAGTATTTT.

The table lists this clonotype with many counts. The chain employs TRBV6-6 and TRBJ2-1; D is undetermined. The V and J ends lost 6 bases and 7 bases respectively, with 10 bases between them. Germline V gives CDR1 MNHNY, CDR2 SVGAGI (reference sequence). The CDR3 spans 12 residues. This CDR3 is CASSRPKNEQFF. In DNA form, the CDR3 reads TGTGCCAGCAGCCGCCCCAAGAATGAGCAGTTCTTC.

This clonotype came up many times. The chain is built from TRBV20-1 and TRBJ2-3; no clear D gene. The CDR3 is made up of 11 amino acids. Germline lookup yields CDR1 DFQATT and CDR2 SNEGSKA (reference sequence). Deletions cut 3 bases from V and 5 bases from J, with 6 bases between. Here the CDR3 reads CSASSGDTQYF. In DNA, the CDR3 is TGCAGTGCTAGCTCGGGAGATACGCAGTATTTT.